Sequencing of this TCR beta chain was carried out in a study of chemoradiotherapy in HPV16-positive cancers. Whole-study results and caveats: The functional HPV-specific definition rests on just a couple of HPV16-positive patients. Candidate HPV-specific clones and E7-related TCR motifs grew in tumor during treatment.

With regard to this clone: Its target is unknown.

The CDR3 is 14 amino acids. Germline V lookup: CDR1 SGHRS, CDR2 YFSETQ. Deletions cut 5 bases from V and 2 bases from J, with 13 bases between. The protocol was immunoSEQ multiplex PCR, while the TCRdb copy is restricted to in-frame clones and leaves out a portion. The table lists under 50,000 clones, around 76% of them singletons, with around 5.2% in the top ten. This chain joins TRBV5-1 and TRBJ2-5; possible D gene TRBD1, 5 bases. The material was blood, obtained from a patient who underwent chemoradiotherapy. This TCR was recovered from a human donor with HPV-associated anogenital cancer. The CDR3 DNA is TGCGCCAGCAGAGCCCCAGGGATTCAAGAGACCCAGTACTTC. Its protein is CASRAPGIQETQYF.